This T cell receptor (beta chain) was recovered during a study of blood T cell repertoires in COVID-19. Study details: PBMCs, B-cell-depleted T cells, or T cells provided the cDNA or gDNA that made up the material.

Germline CDR1 and CDR2: LNHDA and SQIVND (reference sequence). This CDR3 spans 14 amino acids. Trimming left V 2 bases short and J 0 bases short, with 7 bases between. Sequencing was performed with immunoSEQ multiplex PCR; in TCRdb, only in-frame clones are kept and a portion is missing. Found here are 250,000 or so clones, under 85% of them singletons; the top ten hold 1.9%. This receptor was identified in a man aged 25-40 years who had recovered from COVID-19. The V and J genes are TRBV19 and TRBJ1-2; D is unclear. Sequenced material: peripheral blood. Here the CDR3 reads CASSIFGPNYGYTF. The CDR3, as DNA: TGTGCCAGTAGTATATTTGGCCCTAACTATGGCTACACCTTC.